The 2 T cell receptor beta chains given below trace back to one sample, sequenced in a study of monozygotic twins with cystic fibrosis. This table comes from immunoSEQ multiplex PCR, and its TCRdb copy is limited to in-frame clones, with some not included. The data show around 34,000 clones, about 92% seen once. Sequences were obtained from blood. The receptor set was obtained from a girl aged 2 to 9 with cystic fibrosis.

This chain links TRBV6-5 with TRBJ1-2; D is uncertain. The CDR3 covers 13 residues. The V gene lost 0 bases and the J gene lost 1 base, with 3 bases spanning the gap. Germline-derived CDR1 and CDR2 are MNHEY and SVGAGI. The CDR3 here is CASSYSSNYGYTF. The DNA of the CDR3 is TGTGCCAGCAGTTACTCGAGTAACTATGGCTACACCTTC.

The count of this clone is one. CDR3 nucleotide sequence: TGTGCCACCAGCAGAGACGGGACGGTCTCTGGAAACACCATATATTTT. It translates to CATSRDGTVSGNTIYF. The chain couples TRBV15 to TRBJ1-3; TRBD1 might be the D (5 bases). Trimming stripped 0 bases from V and 0 bases from J, with 9 bases between. Per the germline V gene, CDR1 is LNHNV and CDR2 is YYDKDF (reference sequence). The length of the CDR3 is 16 residues.